This TCR beta chain was retrieved from a study of long-term antiretroviral therapy in people with HIV. immunoSEQ v3.0 was run at survey level. Some clones are missing from TCRdb's copy, which holds only in-frame ones; the method was immunoSEQ multiplex PCR. The table includes approximately 24,000 clones, roughly 82% detected once. The CDR3 has 15 amino acids. V was clipped by 0 bases and J by 2 bases, with 10 bases between them. Germline CDR1 is LNHNV and CDR2 is YYDKDF (reference sequence). Specimens retained roughly 0.95-11 million cryopreserved PBMC preceding DNA extraction. The J gene is TRBJ2-5, the V gene TRBV15, with D unresolved. Sequencing was performed on unsorted PBMCs, taken 1.1 years before starting antiretroviral therapy. The sequence was collected from a woman between 25 and 40 years old with HIV. CDR3 coding DNA: TGTGCCACCAGCAGAGATCGGAAAGGACAAGAGACCCAGTACTTC. It yields the protein CATSRDRKGQETQYF. Drawing the rest from reference TRBV15 and TRBJ2-5, the complete variable domain is DAMVIQNPRYQVTQFGKPVTLSCSQTLNHNVMYWYQQKSSQAPKLLFHYYDKDFNNEADTPDNFQSRRPNTSFCFLDIRSPGLGDTAMYLCATSRDRKGQETQYFGPGTRLLVL.